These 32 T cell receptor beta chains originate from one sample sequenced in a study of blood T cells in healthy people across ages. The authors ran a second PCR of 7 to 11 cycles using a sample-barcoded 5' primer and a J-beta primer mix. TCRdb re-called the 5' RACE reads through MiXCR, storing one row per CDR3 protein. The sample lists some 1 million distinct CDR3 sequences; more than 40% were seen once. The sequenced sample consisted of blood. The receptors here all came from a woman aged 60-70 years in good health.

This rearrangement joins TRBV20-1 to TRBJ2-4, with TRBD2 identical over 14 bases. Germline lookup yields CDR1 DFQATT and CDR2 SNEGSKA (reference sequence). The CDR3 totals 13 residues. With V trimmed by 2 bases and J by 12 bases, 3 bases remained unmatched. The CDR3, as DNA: TGCAGTGCTAGACCCGGGACTAGCGGGAGTCAGTACTTC. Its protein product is CSARPGTSGSQYF.

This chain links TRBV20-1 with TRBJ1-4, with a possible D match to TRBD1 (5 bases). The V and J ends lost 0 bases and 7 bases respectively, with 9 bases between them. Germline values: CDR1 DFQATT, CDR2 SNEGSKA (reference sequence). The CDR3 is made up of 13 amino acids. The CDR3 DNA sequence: TGCAGTGCTAGAGACAGGGATCGTGAAAAACTGTTTTTT. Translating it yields CSARDRDREKLFF.

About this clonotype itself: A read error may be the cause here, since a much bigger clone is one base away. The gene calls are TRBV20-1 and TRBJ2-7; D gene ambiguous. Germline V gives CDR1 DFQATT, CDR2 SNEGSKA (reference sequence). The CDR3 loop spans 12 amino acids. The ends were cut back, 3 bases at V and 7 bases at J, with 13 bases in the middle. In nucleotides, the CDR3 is TGCAGTGCTAGTGGTTACAGAGCTGAGCAGTACTTC. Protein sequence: CSASGYRAEQYF.

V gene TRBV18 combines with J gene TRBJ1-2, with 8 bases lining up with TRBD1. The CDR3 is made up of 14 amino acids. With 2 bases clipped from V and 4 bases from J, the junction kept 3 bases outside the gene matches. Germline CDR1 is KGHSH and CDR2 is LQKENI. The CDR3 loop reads CASSPETGGYGYTF. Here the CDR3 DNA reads TGTGCCAGCTCACCAGAAACAGGGGGCTATGGCTACACCTTC. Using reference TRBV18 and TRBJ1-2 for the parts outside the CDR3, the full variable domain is NAGVMQNPRHLVRRRGQEARLRCSPMKGHSHVYWYRQLPEEGLKFMVYLQKENIIDESGMPKERFSAEFPKEGPSILRIQQVVRGDSAAYFCASSPETGGYGYTFGSGTRLTVV.

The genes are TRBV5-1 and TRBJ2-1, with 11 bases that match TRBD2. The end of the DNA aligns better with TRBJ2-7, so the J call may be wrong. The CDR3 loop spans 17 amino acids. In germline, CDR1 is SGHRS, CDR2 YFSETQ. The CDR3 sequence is CASSYLAGGLGYNEQYF. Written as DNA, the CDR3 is TGCGCCAGCAGCTATCTAGCGGGAGGACTTGGATACAATGAGCAGTACTTC.

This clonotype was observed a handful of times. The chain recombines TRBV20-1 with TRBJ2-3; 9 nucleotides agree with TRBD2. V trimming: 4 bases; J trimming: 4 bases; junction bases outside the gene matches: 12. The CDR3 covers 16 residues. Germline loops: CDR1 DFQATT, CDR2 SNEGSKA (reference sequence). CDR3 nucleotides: TGCAGTGCTAACGCGCTGGCAGCGGGGGGAGCAGATACGCAGTATTTT. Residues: CSANALAAGGADTQYF.

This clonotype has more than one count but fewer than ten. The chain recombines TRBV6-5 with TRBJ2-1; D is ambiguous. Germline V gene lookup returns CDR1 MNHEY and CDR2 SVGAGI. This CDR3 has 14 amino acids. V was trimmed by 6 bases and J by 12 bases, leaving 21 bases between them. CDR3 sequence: CASSPGVGTMTQFF. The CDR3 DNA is TGTGCCAGCAGCCCTGGGGTAGGAACAATGACGCAGTTCTTC.

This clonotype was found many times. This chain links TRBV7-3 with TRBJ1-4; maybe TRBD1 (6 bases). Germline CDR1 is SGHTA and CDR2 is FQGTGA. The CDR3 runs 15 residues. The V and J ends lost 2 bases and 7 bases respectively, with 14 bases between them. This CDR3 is CASSLWGARGEKLFF. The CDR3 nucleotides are TGTGCCAGCAGCTTATGGGGGGCGCGGGGTGAAAAACTGTTTTTT.

CDR3 nucleotide sequence: TGTGCCAGCAGTCACACTACCCACGAGCAGTACTTC. This codes for CASSHTTHEQYF. This chain uses TRBV14 with TRBJ2-7; D ambiguous. Per germline, CDR1 SGHDN and CDR2 FVKESK. V shed 6 bases and J shed 5 bases, with 11 bases lying between them. CDR3 size: 12 residues.

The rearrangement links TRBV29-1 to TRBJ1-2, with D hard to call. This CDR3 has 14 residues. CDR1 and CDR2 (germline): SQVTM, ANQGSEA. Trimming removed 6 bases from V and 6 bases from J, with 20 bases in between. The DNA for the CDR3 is TGCAGCGTCGGTCTAGGCTCGGGTCTCAATGGCTACACCTTC. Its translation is CSVGLGSGLNGYTF.

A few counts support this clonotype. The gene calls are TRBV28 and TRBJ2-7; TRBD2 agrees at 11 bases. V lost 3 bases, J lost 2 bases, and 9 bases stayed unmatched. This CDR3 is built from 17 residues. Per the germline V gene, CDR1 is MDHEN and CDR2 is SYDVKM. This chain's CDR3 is CASSFSASGRNAYEQYF. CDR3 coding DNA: TGTGCCAGCAGTTTCTCGGCTAGCGGGAGGAATGCCTACGAGCAGTACTTC.

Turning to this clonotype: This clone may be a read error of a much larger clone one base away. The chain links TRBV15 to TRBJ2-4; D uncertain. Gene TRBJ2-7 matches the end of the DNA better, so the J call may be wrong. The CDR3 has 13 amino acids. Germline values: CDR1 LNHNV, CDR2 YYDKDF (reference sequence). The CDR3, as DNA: TGTGCCACCGGCATAACCTCTTATTACGAGCAGTACTTC. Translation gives CATGITSYYEQYF.

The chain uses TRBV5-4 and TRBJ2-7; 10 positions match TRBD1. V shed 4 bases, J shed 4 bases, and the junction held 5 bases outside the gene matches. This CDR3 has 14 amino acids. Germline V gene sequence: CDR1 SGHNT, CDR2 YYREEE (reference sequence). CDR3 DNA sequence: TGTGCCAGCAGCGACGACAGGGGGCGATACGAGCAGTACTTC. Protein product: CASSDDRGRYEQYF.

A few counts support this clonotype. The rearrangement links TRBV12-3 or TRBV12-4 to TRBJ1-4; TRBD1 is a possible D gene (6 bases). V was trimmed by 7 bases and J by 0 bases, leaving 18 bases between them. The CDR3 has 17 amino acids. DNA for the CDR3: TGTGCCAGCAACTCCGGGACATCCCTTGCAACTAATGAAAAACTGTTTTTT. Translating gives CASNSGTSLATNEKLFF.

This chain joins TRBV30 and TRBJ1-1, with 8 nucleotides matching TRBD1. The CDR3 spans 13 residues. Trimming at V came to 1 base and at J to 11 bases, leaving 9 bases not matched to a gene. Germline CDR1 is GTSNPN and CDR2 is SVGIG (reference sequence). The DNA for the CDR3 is TGTGCCTGGAGTGGAGGCCGCAGGGGGCTTGCTTTCTTT. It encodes CAWSGGRRGLAFF.

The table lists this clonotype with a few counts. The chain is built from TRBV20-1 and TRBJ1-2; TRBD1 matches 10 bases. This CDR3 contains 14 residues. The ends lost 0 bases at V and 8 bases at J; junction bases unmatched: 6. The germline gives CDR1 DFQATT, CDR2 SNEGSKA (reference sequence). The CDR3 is CSARDDRGPGGYTF. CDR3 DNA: TGCAGTGCTAGAGACGACAGGGGGCCGGGAGGCTACACCTTC.

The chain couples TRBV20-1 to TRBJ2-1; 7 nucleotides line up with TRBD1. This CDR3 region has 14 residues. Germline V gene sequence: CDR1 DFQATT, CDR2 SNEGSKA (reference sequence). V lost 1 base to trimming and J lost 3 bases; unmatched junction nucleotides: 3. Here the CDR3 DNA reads TGCAGTGCTAGAGGTCAGGGGGACTACAATGAGCAGTTCTTC. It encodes CSARGQGDYNEQFF.

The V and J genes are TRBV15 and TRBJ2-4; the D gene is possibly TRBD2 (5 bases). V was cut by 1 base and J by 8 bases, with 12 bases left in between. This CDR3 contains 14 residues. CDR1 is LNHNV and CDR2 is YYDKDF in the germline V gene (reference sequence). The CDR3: CATSRGGGLDIQYF. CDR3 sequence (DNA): TGTGCCACCAGCAGAGGAGGCGGGTTGGACATTCAGTACTTC.

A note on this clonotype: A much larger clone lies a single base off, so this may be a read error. The CDR3 loop is CASSSPDLGASSYEQYF. The CDR3 DNA reads as TGTGCCAGCAGCTCCCCCGACTTGGGCGCATCCTCCTACGAGCAGTACTTC. The gene calls are TRBV5-6 and TRBJ2-7; D unclear. Germline CDR1 and CDR2: SGHDT and YYEEEE. CDR3 length equals 17 residues. With 3 bases removed from V and 0 bases from J, the gap between germline ends came to 19 bases.

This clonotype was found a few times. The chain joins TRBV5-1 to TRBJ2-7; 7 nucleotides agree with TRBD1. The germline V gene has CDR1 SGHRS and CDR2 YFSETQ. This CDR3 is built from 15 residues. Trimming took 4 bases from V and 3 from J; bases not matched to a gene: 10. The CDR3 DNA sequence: TGCGCCAGCAGCCCGGACAGGCCACCAAGCTACGAGCAGTACTTC. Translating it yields CASSPDRPPSYEQYF.

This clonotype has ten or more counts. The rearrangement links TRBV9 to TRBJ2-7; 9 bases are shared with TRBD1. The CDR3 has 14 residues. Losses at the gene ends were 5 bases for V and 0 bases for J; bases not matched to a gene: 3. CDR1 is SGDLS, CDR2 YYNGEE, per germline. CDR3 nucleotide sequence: TGTGCCAGCAGTGAGGGACAGGGCTCCTACGAGCAGTACTTC. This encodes CASSEGQGSYEQYF.

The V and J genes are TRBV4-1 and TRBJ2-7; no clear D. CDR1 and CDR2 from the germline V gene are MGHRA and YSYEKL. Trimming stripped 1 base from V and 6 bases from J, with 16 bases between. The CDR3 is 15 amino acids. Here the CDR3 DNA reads TGCGCCAGCAGCCAAGGGGCTACTGATAAGGGCGAGCAGTACTTC. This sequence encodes CASSQGATDKGEQYF.

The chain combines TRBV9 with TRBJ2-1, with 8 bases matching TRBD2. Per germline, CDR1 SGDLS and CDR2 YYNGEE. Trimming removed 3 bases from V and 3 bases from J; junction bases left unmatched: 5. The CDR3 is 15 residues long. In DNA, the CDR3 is TGTGCCAGCAGCGGTGCGGGAGGAGGCTACAATGAGCAGTTCTTC. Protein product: CASSGAGGGYNEQFF.

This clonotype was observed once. The CDR3 protein is CASRVQALPNEQFF. Written as DNA, the CDR3 is TGTGCCAGCAGAGTACAGGCTCTTCCGAATGAGCAGTTCTTC. The genes are TRBV12-3 or TRBV12-4 and TRBJ2-1; possible D gene TRBD1, 5 bases. V was trimmed by 6 bases and J by 7 bases, leaving 16 bases between them. CDR3 length: 14 residues.

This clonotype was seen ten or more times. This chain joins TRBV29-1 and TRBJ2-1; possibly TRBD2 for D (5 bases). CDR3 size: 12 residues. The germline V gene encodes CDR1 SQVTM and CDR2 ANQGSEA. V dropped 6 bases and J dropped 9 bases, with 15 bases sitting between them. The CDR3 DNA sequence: TGCAGCGTCGCCACTAGTGATCGTGAGCAGTTCTTC. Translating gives CSVATSDREQFF.

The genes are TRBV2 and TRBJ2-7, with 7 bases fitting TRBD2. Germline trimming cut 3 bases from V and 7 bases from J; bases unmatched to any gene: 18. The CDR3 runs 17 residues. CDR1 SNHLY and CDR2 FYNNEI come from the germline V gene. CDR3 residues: CASSDCGLAGEVYEQYF. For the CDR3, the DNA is TGTGCCAGCAGTGACTGTGGACTTGCGGGAGAAGTCTATGAGCAGTACTTC.

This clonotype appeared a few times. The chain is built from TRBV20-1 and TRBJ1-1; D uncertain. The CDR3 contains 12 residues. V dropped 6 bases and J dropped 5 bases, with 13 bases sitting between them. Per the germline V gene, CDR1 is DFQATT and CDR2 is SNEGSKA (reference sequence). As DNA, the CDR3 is TGCAGTGCCGCCCGCGGGCGGACTGAAGCTTTCTTT. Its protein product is CSAARGRTEAFF.

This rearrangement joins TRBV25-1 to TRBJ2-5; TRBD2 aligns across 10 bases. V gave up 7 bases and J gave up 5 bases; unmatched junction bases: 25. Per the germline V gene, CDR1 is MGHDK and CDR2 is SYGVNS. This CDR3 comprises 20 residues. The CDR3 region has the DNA TGTGCCAGCACTGGGCCAGGGGCTAGCGGGAGCCTCCCGGGAGTTGAGACCCAGTACTTC. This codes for CASTGPGASGSLPGVETQYF.

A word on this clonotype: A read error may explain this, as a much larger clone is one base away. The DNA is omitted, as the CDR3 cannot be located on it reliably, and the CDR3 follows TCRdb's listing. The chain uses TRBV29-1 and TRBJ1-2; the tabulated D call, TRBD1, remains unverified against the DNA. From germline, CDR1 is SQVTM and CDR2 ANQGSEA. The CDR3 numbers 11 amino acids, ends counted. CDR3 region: CSVGQGNGDTF.

The CDR3 DNA follows: TGTGCCAGTGGAGGGGACGTTAATCAGCCCCAGCATTTT. It is translated as CASGGDVNQPQHF. V usage is TRBV27 and J usage is TRBJ1-5, with D perhaps TRBD1 (5 bases). The CDR3 totals 13 residues. V gave up 9 bases and J gave up 4 bases, with 13 bases separating them. Germline CDR1 reads MNHEY; CDR2 reads SMNVEV (reference sequence).

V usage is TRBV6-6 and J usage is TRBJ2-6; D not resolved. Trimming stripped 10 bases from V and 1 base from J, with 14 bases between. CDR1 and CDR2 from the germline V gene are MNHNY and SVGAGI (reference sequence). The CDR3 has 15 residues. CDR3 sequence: CATQRVESGANVLTF. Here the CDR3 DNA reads TGTGCCACTCAGCGAGTGGAATCTGGGGCCAACGTCCTGACTTTC.

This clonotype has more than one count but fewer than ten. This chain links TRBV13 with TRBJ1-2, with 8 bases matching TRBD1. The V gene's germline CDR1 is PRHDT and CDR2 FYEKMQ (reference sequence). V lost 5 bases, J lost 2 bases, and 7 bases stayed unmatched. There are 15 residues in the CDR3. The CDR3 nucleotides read TGTGCCAGCAGCGCCTGGGACAGGCCGAACTATGGCTACACCTTC. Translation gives CASSAWDRPNYGYTF.